This T cell receptor beta chain emerged from a study of CD8+ T cells in alopecia areata. Across the whole study: Each day, treated patients took oral tofacitinib twice, at 5 to 10 mg per dose. Study outcomes and limitations: Shared TCR sequences were less clear between patients than in mice, possibly partly from HLA diversity. Affected scalp, especially in alopecia totalis/universalis, had a higher clonality than normal scalp did.

Extraction of RNA preceded its reverse transcription into cDNA, which served as the sequencing template. The assay was immunoSEQ multiplex PCR, and TCRdb's table has in-frame clones only and misses some. The table records approximately 150,000 clones, about 67% of them present only once. V lost 0 bases to trimming and J lost 4 bases, with 13 bases between them. Germline-derived CDR1 and CDR2 are SGHAT and FQNNGV. This CDR3 has 15 amino acids. The sorting of PBMCs gave CD4+ and CD8+ T cells. This clone occurred once. Its target is unknown. The receptor was derived from a human donor with alopecia areata. The gene calls are TRBV11-2 and TRBJ2-7, with a possible D match to TRBD1 (6 bases). Sample: CD8+ T cells sorted from blood, taken at week 0. CDR3 DNA: TGTGCCAGCAGCTTAGATCTAGGACAGACTTACGAGCAGTACTTC. It encodes CASSLDLGQTYEQYF.